This T cell receptor (beta chain) was sequenced during a study of blood T cell repertoires in COVID-19. At the level of the study: The cDNA or gDNA used as material had been derived from T cells, B-cell-depleted T cells, or PBMCs.

Original analysis: Estimation of nucleated cell counts was performed using reference gene primer amplification. TCRdb's table, derived via immunoSEQ multiplex PCR, lists solely in-frame clones and lacks some. V, J and clone size are those of that table, while D and trimming were read from the DNA. The sample yields roughly 61,000 clones, 80% to 95% seen once. The germline gives CDR1 LNHDA, CDR2 SQIVND (reference sequence). This CDR3 region has 14 residues. J was trimmed by 5 bases and V by 5 bases; bases with no gene match: 8. This TCR was recovered from an elderly man with acute or convalescent COVID-19. V usage is TRBV19 and J usage is TRBJ2-5; 7 bases align to TRBD2. The sequencing sample was made of peripheral blood. CDR3 region: CASSSGEGQETQYF. The CDR3 DNA follows: TGTGCCAGTAGTTCCGGGGAGGGGCAGGAGACCCAGTACTTC.